This TCR beta chain is drawn from a study of Graves' ophthalmopathy and Graves' hyperthyroidism. The study's findings and limits: Detection in blood was also observed for most expanded thyroid clonotypes above 0.001 frequency.

RNA transcripts were the template, and TCR beta CDR3 regions were amplified from them. In the first round, RT-PCR was carried out with HTBI primers, and a multiplex PCR formed the second round. MiXCR was run by TCRdb on the multiplex PCR reads, yielding one entry per CDR3 protein. The repertoire holds about 700,000 distinct CDR3 sequences, with roughly 40% as singletons. In regard to this clonotype: Its antigen is currently unknown.

From germline, CDR1 is SGDLS and CDR2 YYNGEE. The CDR3 length is 15 residues. V was clipped by 2 bases and J by 4 bases, with 15 bases between them. J is TRBJ2-5 and V is TRBV9; D may correspond to TRBD1 or TRBD2 (6 bases each). The sample was peripheral blood. This TCR came from an adult man with Graves' ophthalmopathy. CDR3 in amino acids: CASSVMEGVGETQYF. The CDR3 coding sequence is TGTGCCAGCAGCGTTATGGAGGGGGTGGGAGAGACCCAGTACTTC.